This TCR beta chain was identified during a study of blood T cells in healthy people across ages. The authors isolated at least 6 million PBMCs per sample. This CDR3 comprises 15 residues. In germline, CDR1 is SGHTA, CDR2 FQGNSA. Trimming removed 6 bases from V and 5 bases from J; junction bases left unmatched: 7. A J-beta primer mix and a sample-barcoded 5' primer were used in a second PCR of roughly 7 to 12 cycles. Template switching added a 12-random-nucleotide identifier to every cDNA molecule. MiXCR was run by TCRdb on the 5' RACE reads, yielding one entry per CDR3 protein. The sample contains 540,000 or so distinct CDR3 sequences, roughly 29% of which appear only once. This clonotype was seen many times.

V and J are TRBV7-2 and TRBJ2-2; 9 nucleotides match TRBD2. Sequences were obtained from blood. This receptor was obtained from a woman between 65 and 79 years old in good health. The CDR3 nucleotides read TGTGCCAGCAGTGGCGGGGGGGCCTTGACCGGGGAGCTGTTTTTT. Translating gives CASSGGGALTGELFF.